Presented here are 20 T cell receptor beta chains from one specimen sequenced in a study of blood T cell repertoires in COVID-19. The assay was immunoSEQ multiplex PCR, and TCRdb's table has in-frame clones only and misses some. This repertoire shows fewer than 200,000 clones, roughly 86% found once; its top ten account for roughly 2.5%. The sample taken for sequencing was peripheral blood. Source of these receptors: an elderly woman with COVID-19, enrolled during active disease.

The gene calls are TRBV30 and TRBJ2-1, with D tentatively TRBD1 (6 bases). The CDR3 covers 13 residues. Germline assignment: CDR1 GTSNPN and CDR2 SVGIG (reference sequence). Trimming removed 5 bases from V and 13 bases from J, with 21 bases in between. The CDR3 DNA reads as TGTGCCTGGCGGCCCGAGACAGGTTATTTCCAGTTCTTC. The encoded protein is CAWRPETGYFQFF.

The rearrangement links TRBV28 to TRBJ1-4; no clear D gene. CDR1 is MDHEN, CDR2 SYDVKM, per germline. The CDR3 is 15 residues long. The ends were cut back, 1 base at V and 5 bases at J, with 11 bases in the middle. The CDR3 nucleotides are TGTGCCAGCAGTTTATTCTCGGGCGGGAATGAAAAACTGTTTTTT. It translates to CASSLFSGGNEKLFF.

V gene TRBV28 combines with J gene TRBJ2-2, with D perhaps matching TRBD2 (5 bases). This CDR3 is built from 16 residues. Germline V gene sequence: CDR1 MDHEN, CDR2 SYDVKM. V lost 6 bases, J lost 0 bases, and 14 bases lay in between. The CDR3 bases are TGTGCCAGCAGACCTGGACTGTTTTCGAACACCGGGGAGCTGTTTTTT. This gives the protein CASRPGLFSNTGELFF.

The V and J genes are TRBV19 and TRBJ2-1; maybe TRBD2 (6 bases). V was clipped by 3 bases and J by 3 bases, with 12 bases between them. CDR1 is LNHDA, CDR2 SQIVND, per germline (reference sequence). This CDR3 has 15 amino acids. CDR3 protein: CASSMYGGVYNEQFF. The CDR3 nucleotides are TGTGCCAGTAGTATGTATGGAGGGGTCTACAATGAGCAGTTCTTC. Together with reference TRBV19 and TRBJ2-1, the CDR3 gives the full variable domain: DGGITQSPKYLFRKEGQNVTLSCEQNLNHDAMYWYRQDPGQGLRLIYYSQIVNDFQKGDIAEGYSVSREKKESFPLTVTSAQKNPTAFYLCASSMYGGVYNEQFFGPGTRLTVL.

V is TRBV27 and J is TRBJ2-5; TRBD2 agrees at 7 bases. CDR3 length: 15 amino acids. Germline CDR1 MNHEY, CDR2 SMNVEV (reference sequence). Trimming removed 2 bases from V and 5 bases from J; junction bases left unmatched: 8. The CDR3 bases are TGTGCCAGCAGTTTAGGCGGGAGAGCGGAGGAGACCCAGTACTTC. It specifies CASSLGGRAEETQYF.

The chain joins TRBV5-1 to TRBJ2-1; D is possibly TRBD1 (6 bases). This CDR3 region has 11 residues. Germline V lookup: CDR1 SGHRS, CDR2 YFSETQ. V lost 4 bases, J lost 10 bases, and 9 bases lay in between. The CDR3 loop is CASSQDREQFF. The CDR3 DNA sequence: TGCGCCAGCAGCCAAGACAGGGAGCAGTTCTTC.

The rearrangement uses TRBV9 and TRBJ1-2, with 8 bases identical to TRBD1. V gave up 0 bases and J gave up 4 bases; unmatched junction bases: 11. Per germline, CDR1 SGDLS and CDR2 YYNGEE. This CDR3 region has 17 residues. CDR3 amino acids: CASSVASTGVGTYGYTF. The CDR3 DNA reads TGTGCCAGCAGCGTAGCATCGACAGGGGTGGGGACCTATGGCTACACCTTC.

As for this clone: This sample also contains other DNA sequences that code for the same CDR3. This chain uses TRBV12-3 or TRBV12-4 with TRBJ2-7, with D uncertain. With 6 bases removed from V and 1 base from J, the gap between germline ends came to 4 bases. The CDR3 is made up of 11 amino acids. The CDR3 is CASSPSYEQYF. The CDR3 DNA reads TGTGCCAGCAGCCCATCCTACGAGCAGTACTTC.

The V gene is TRBV2, the J gene TRBJ1-1; weak D call: TRBD1 (5 bases). In germline, CDR1 is SNHLY, CDR2 FYNNEI. Trimming shortened V by 8 bases and J by 7 bases, and 11 bases separated the two germline ends. The CDR3 covers 11 residues. The CDR3 region has the DNA TGTGCCAGCCTAACTGACAGTGAAGCTTTCTTT. Amino acids: CASLTDSEAFF. Based on the CDR3 plus reference TRBV2 and TRBJ1-1, the full variable domain is EPEVTQTPSHQVTQMGQEVILRCVPISNHLYFYWYRQILGQKVEFLVSFYNNEISEKSEIFDDQFSVERPDGSNFTLKIRSTKLEDSAMYFCASLTDSEAFFGQGTRLTVV.

The gene calls are TRBV9 and TRBJ2-7, with TRBD2 identical over 7 bases. Germline V gives CDR1 SGDLS, CDR2 YYNGEE. The CDR3 has 15 residues. The V and J ends lost 0 bases and 2 bases, in that order; junction bases with no gene match: 5. CDR3 amino acids: CASSVGGRAPYEQYF. In DNA form, the CDR3 reads TGTGCCAGCAGCGTAGGTGGGAGGGCGCCCTACGAGCAGTACTTC.

The V gene is TRBV13, the J gene TRBJ2-1; perhaps TRBD2 as D (7 bases). This CDR3 is built from 16 residues. From germline, CDR1 is PRHDT and CDR2 FYEKMQ (reference sequence). With 0 bases removed from V and 9 bases from J, the gap between germline ends came to 18 bases. As DNA, the CDR3 is TGTGCCAGCAGCTTAGGCTCCCTTGGGGGGGGCAGTGAGCAGTTCTTC. Translating gives CASSLGSLGGGSEQFF.

The rearrangement uses TRBV5-4 and TRBJ2-5, with 7 bases lining up with TRBD2. This CDR3 is built from 13 residues. V shed 4 bases and J 6 bases; nucleotides not matched to a gene: 6. Germline V gene sequence: CDR1 SGHNT, CDR2 YYREEE (reference sequence). The CDR3 is CASSPWEGQTQYF. For the CDR3, the DNA is TGTGCCAGCAGCCCCTGGGAGGGACAGACCCAGTACTTC.

This rearrangement joins TRBV19 to TRBJ1-6, with 9 bases that match TRBD1. The trim removed 3 bases at V and 7 bases at J, leaving 7 bases unmatched. Germline-derived CDR1 and CDR2 are LNHDA and SQIVND (reference sequence). This CDR3 has 16 residues. The CDR3: CASSIGTGLGNSPLHF. The CDR3 coding sequence is TGTGCCAGTAGTATTGGGACAGGGCTGGGGAATTCACCCCTCCACTTT.

V usage is TRBV6-1 and J usage is TRBJ1-6; the D gene is possibly TRBD1 (6 bases). Trimming removed 3 bases at V and 3 bases at J, with 18 bases between. This CDR3 region has 18 residues. Germline assignment: CDR1 MNHNS and CDR2 SASEGT. CDR3 residues: CASSDKQERGGYNSPLHF. The DNA for the CDR3 is TGTGCCAGCAGTGACAAACAGGAAAGAGGGGGCTATAATTCACCCCTCCACTTT.

The V call is TRBV11-2, the J call TRBJ1-6; D uncertain. Looked up from germline, CDR1 is SGHAT and CDR2 is FQNNGV. This CDR3 spans 14 amino acids. The V and J ends lost 6 bases and 5 bases respectively, with 11 bases between them. As DNA, the CDR3 is TGTGCCAGCAGGAGGGCTTTCAATAATTCACCCCTCCACTTT. Protein sequence: CASRRAFNNSPLHF. The complete variable domain, with remaining parts taken from reference TRBV11-2 and TRBJ1-6, reads EAGVAQSPRYKIIEKRQSVAFWCNPISGHATLYWYQQILGQGPKLLIQFQNNGVVDDSQLPKDRFSAERLKGVDSTLKIQPAKLEDSAVYLCASRRAFNNSPLHFGNGTRLTVT.

This clone was counted only a few times. The gene calls are TRBV11-2 and TRBJ2-2, with 7 bases identical to TRBD1. The CDR3 runs 15 residues. Trimming took 2 bases from V and 1 from J; bases not matched to a gene: 1. In germline, CDR1 is SGHAT, CDR2 FQNNGV. The CDR3 sequence: CASSLRQGNTGELFF. In DNA form, the CDR3 reads TGTGCCAGCAGCTTAAGACAGGGGAACACCGGGGAGCTGTTTTTT. Full variable domain (outside the CDR3, taken from reference TRBV11-2 and TRBJ2-2): EAGVAQSPRYKIIEKRQSVAFWCNPISGHATLYWYQQILGQGPKLLIQFQNNGVVDDSQLPKDRFSAERLKGVDSTLKIQPAKLEDSAVYLCASSLRQGNTGELFFGEGSRLTVL.

The V call is TRBV3-1 (or the pseudogene TRBV3-2), the J call TRBJ2-1; weak D call: TRBD2 (6 bases). V lost 4 bases to trimming and J lost 3 bases, with 13 bases between them. This CDR3 contains 15 residues. The germline gives CDR1 LGHDT, CDR2 YNNKEL (reference sequence). The CDR3 sequence is CASSLGTGGYNEQFF. In nucleotides, the CDR3 is TGTGCCAGCAGCCTGGGGACCGGGGGCTACAATGAGCAGTTCTTC.

V is TRBV5-1 and J is TRBJ2-1; a weak D match, TRBD1 (7 bases). Trimming removed 4 bases from V and 4 bases from J, with 15 bases in between. The CDR3 covers 15 residues. Per the germline V gene, CDR1 is SGHRS and CDR2 is YFSETQ. CDR3 nucleotides: TGCGCCAGCAGCCCCGCGGGACAGAAATACAATGAGCAGTTCTTC. Its translation is CASSPAGQKYNEQFF.

The J gene is TRBJ1-1, the V gene TRBV6-5; D is ambiguous. The germline V gene has CDR1 MNHEY and CDR2 SVGAGI. Trimming took 5 bases from V and 5 from J, leaving 12 bases between them. The CDR3 loop spans 13 amino acids. The CDR3 coding sequence is TGTGCCAGCAGTCTGGAGAGTGGGACTGAAGCTTTCTTT. This translates into CASSLESGTEAFF.

The chain carries TRBV7-2 and TRBJ2-3; D perhaps matches TRBD2 (6 bases). Trimming took 2 bases from V and 6 from J, leaving 12 bases between them. Germline CDR1 SGHTA, CDR2 FQGNSA. This CDR3 has 14 residues. The CDR3 region is CASSLIGSGDTQYF. CDR3 DNA: TGTGCCAGCAGCTTAATCGGGAGTGGGGATACGCAGTATTTT. Drawing the rest from reference TRBV7-2 and TRBJ2-3, the complete variable domain is GAGVSQSPSNKVTEKGKDVELRCDPISGHTALYWYRQSLGQGLEFLIYFQGNSAPDKSGLPSDRFSAERTGGSVSTLTIQRTQQEDSAVYLCASSLIGSGDTQYFGPGTRLTVL.